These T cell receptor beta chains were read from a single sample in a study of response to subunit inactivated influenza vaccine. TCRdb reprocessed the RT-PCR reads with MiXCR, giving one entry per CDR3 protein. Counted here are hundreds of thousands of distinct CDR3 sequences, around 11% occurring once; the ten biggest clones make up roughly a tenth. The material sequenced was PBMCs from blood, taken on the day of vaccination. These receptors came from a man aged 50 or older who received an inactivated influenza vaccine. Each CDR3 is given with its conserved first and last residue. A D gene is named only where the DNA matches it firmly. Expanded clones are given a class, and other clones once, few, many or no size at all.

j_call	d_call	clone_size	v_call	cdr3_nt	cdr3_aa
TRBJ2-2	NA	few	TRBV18	TGTGCCAGCTCATTGGAAACACGGGGAAAAACCGGGGAGCTGTTTTTT	CASSLETRGKTGELFF
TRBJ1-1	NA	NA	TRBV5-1	TGCGCCAGGAGACTAGCAGAAGCTTTCTTT	CARRLAEAFF
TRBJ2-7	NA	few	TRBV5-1	TGCGCCAGCAGCTTGGAAGGGTTCAACGAGCAGTACTTC	CASSLEGFNEQYF
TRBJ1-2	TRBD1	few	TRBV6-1	TGTGCCAGCAGCGGGGGGGACAGGGGCAACTATGGCTACACCTTC	CASSGGDRGNYGYTF
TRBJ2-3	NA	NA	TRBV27	TGTGCCAGCAGTTGGGGGCTCACAGATACGCAGTATTTT	CASSWGLTDTQYF
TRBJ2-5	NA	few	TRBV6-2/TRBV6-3	TGTGCCAGCAGCCGCTTTTACCAAGAGACCCAGTACTTC	CASSRFYQETQYF
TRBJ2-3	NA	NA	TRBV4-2	TGTGCCAGCAGCCAAGCGGGGTCCTCCACAGATACGCAGTATTTT	CASSQAGSSTDTQYF
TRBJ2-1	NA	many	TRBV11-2	TGTGCCAGCTCGGGGCTGGAAAGTAGGTATGAGCAGTTCTTC	CASSGLESRYEQFF
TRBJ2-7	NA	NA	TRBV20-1	TGCAGTGCTAGAGATACGACAGCGGCTGACGAGCAGTACTTC	CSARDTTAADEQYF
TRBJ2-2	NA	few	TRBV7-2	TGTGGGTCTCAGGGCGATAGAACCGGGGAGCTGTTTTTT	CGSQGDRTGELFF
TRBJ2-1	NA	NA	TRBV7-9	TGTGCCAGCAGTTCAGATTTGGTGGATGAGCAGTTCTTC	CASSSDLVDEQFF
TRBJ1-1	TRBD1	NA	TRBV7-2	TGTGCCAGCAGCTTAGTCGGACAGGGGGACACTGAAGCTTTCTTT	CASSLVGQGDTEAFF
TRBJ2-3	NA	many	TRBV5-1	TGCGCCAGCAGCTTGGAAGGAGATACGCAGTATTTT	CASSLEGDTQYF
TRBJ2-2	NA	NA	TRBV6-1	TGTGCCAGCAGACCCGTTTGGGGGGCAGGGGAGCTGTTTTTT	CASRPVWGAGELFF
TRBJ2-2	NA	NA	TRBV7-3	TGTGCCGTAGAGGGGGGCACCGGGGAGCTGTCTTTT	CAVEGGTGELSF
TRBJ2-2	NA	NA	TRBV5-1	TGCGCCAGCAGAATTGACAGCCTCCTTTCCGGGGAGCTGTTTTTT	CASRIDSLLSGELFF
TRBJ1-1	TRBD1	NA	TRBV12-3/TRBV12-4	TGTGCCAGCAGTTTAGTACAGGGGCAGCCGGCTTTCTTT	CASSLVQGQPAFF
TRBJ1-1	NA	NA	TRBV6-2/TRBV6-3	TGTGCCAGCAGCGGAGCCCCGGGACGGACGAAAGGTGAAGCTTTCTTT	CASSGAPGRTKGEAFF
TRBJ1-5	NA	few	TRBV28	TGTGCCAGCAGTTTCTTAAGTCTCCGGTATAGCAATCAGCCCCAGCATTTT	CASSFLSLRYSNQPQHF
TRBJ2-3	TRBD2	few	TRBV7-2	TGTGCCAGCACTCCAAACGGGGGGGCCGGTCCTACGCAGTATTTT	CASTPNGGAGPTQYF
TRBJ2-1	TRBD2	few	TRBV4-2	TGTGCCAGCAGCGATACTAGCGGGGGGGCCGAAGAGCAGTTCTTC	CASSDTSGGAEEQFF
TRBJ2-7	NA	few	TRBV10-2	TGCGCCAGCAGTGTTCGGGGCGAGCAGTACTTC	CASSVRGEQYF
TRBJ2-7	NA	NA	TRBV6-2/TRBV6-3	TGTGCCAGCAGTCGAACCCTAGTTACCGGGACGGCCACCTACGAGCAGTACTTC	CASSRTLVTGTATYEQYF
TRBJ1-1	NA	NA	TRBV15	TGTGCCACCAGCAGGGCCAGGGCGAACACTGAAGCTTTCTTT	CATSRARANTEAFF
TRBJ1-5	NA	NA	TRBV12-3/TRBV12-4	TGTGCCAGCACCCCAGCTGGGTACAATCAGCCCCAGCATTTT	CASTPAGYNQPQHF
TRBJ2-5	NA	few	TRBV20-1	TGCAGTGCTAGGGGGATGGGGCGGAAAGAGACCCAGTACTTC	CSARGMGRKETQYF
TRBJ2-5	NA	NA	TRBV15	TGTGCCACCAGCAGAGATGGTTCTAGAATAAAGACCCAGTACTTC	CATSRDGSRIKTQYF
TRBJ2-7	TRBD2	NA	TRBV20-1	TGCAGTGCTAGAGATCTAACTAGCGGGAGAGTATACGAGCAGTACTTC	CSARDLTSGRVYEQYF
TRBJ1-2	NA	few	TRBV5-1	TGCGCCAGCAGCTTGGATAGGGGGTGGACTGCTGGCTACACCTTC	CASSLDRGWTAGYTF
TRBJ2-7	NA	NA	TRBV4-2	TGTGCCAGCAGCCAAGGCGTAGCGGCTCTCCCGAGCTCCTACGAGCAGTACTTC	CASSQGVAALPSSYEQYF
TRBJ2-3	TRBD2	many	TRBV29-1	TGCAGCGTTGAGCTAGGACTAGCGGGGTTTGTGGATACGCAGTATTTT	CSVELGLAGFVDTQYF
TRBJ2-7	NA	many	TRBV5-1	TGCGCCAGCAGGTCAGTCGGGGGCTACGAGCAGTACTTC	CASRSVGGYEQYF
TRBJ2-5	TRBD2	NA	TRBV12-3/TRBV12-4	TGTGCCAGCAGTTTCGGTAGCGGGAGAGAGACCCAGTACTTC	CASSFGSGRETQYF
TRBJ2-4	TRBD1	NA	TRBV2	TGTGCCAGCAGTGACTGGGACAGTGAACACTTC	CASSDWDSEHF
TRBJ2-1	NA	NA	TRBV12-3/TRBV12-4	TGTGCCAGCAGTTTACTGCAATTCACGATCTTC	CASSLLQFTIF
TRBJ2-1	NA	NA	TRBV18	TGTGCCAGCTCACCTACCCGGACTACTAGGGCCAGCTACAATGAGCAGTTCTTC	CASSPTRTTRASYNEQFF
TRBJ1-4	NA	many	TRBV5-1	TGCGCCAGCAGCTTGATGGGGGCAACTAATGAAAAACTGTTTTTT	CASSLMGATNEKLFF
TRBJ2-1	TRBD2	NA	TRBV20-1	TGCAGTGCTAGCCCTACTAGCGGGGGGGTCCACAATGAGCAGTTCTTC	CSASPTSGGVHNEQFF
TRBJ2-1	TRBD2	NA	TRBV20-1	TGCAGTGCTAGACACCGGACTAGCGGGGACAATGAGCAGTTCTTC	CSARHRTSGDNEQFF
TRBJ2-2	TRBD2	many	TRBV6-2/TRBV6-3	TGTGCCAGCAGTTACTCGATTCTAGCGGGAGGCTTGGACGGGGAGCTGTTTTTT	CASSYSILAGGLDGELFF
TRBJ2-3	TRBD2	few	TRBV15	TGTGCCACCAGCAAAACGGGACTAGCGGGGGGAAGCACAGATACGCAGTATTTT	CATSKTGLAGGSTDTQYF
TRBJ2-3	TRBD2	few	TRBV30	TGTGCCTGGAGTGTAGCTAGCGGACGCACAGATACGCAGTATTTT	CAWSVASGRTDTQYF
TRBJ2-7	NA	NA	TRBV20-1	TGCAGTGCTAGGAGGCAGGGTCAATCCTACGAGCAGTACTTC	CSARRQGQSYEQYF
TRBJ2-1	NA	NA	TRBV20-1	TGCAGTGCTAGTGGAGGGGGTCCCCGCTCCTACAATGAGCAGTTCTTC	CSASGGGPRSYNEQFF
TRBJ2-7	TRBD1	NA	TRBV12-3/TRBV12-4	TGTGCCAGCAGTTATAGACAGGGAAGCTCCTACGAGCAGTACTTC	CASSYRQGSSYEQYF
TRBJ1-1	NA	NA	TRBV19	TGTGCCAGTACCATCTCCCAGCGGAGCCTGAACACTGAAGCTTTCTTT	CASTISQRSLNTEAFF
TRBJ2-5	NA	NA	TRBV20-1	TGCAGTGCTAGAGTTCTCCTTCTAGAGACCCAGTACTTC	CSARVLLLETQYF
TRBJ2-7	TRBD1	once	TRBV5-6	TGTGCCAGCAGTTTCGCACCGGGACAGGGGTCCTACGAGCAGTACTTC	CASSFAPGQGSYEQYF
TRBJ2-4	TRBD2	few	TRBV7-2	TGTGCCAGCAGCTTAGCAGCGGGAGGGCTAGACATTCAGTACTTC	CASSLAAGGLDIQYF
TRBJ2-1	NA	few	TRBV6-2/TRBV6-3	TGTGCCAGCAGTTCCTCTAAGCCCTCCTACAATGAGCAGTTCTTC	CASSSSKPSYNEQFF
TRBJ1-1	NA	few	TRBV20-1	TGCAGTGTCAAGCCGGGGACGGTGAACACTGAAGCTTTCTTT	CSVKPGTVNTEAFF
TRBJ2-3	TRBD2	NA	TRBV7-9	TGTGCCAGCAGCAACCGACTAGCGGGGAGCACAGATACGCAGTATTTT	CASSNRLAGSTDTQYF
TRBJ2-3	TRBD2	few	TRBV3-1	TGTGCCAGCAGCCAGCCCTGGGGGAGCGGGACGGATACGCAGTATTTT	CASSQPWGSGTDTQYF
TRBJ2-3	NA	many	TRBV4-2	TGTGCCAGCAGCCAAGACGGCTCCTACACAGATACGCAGTATTTT	CASSQDGSYTDTQYF